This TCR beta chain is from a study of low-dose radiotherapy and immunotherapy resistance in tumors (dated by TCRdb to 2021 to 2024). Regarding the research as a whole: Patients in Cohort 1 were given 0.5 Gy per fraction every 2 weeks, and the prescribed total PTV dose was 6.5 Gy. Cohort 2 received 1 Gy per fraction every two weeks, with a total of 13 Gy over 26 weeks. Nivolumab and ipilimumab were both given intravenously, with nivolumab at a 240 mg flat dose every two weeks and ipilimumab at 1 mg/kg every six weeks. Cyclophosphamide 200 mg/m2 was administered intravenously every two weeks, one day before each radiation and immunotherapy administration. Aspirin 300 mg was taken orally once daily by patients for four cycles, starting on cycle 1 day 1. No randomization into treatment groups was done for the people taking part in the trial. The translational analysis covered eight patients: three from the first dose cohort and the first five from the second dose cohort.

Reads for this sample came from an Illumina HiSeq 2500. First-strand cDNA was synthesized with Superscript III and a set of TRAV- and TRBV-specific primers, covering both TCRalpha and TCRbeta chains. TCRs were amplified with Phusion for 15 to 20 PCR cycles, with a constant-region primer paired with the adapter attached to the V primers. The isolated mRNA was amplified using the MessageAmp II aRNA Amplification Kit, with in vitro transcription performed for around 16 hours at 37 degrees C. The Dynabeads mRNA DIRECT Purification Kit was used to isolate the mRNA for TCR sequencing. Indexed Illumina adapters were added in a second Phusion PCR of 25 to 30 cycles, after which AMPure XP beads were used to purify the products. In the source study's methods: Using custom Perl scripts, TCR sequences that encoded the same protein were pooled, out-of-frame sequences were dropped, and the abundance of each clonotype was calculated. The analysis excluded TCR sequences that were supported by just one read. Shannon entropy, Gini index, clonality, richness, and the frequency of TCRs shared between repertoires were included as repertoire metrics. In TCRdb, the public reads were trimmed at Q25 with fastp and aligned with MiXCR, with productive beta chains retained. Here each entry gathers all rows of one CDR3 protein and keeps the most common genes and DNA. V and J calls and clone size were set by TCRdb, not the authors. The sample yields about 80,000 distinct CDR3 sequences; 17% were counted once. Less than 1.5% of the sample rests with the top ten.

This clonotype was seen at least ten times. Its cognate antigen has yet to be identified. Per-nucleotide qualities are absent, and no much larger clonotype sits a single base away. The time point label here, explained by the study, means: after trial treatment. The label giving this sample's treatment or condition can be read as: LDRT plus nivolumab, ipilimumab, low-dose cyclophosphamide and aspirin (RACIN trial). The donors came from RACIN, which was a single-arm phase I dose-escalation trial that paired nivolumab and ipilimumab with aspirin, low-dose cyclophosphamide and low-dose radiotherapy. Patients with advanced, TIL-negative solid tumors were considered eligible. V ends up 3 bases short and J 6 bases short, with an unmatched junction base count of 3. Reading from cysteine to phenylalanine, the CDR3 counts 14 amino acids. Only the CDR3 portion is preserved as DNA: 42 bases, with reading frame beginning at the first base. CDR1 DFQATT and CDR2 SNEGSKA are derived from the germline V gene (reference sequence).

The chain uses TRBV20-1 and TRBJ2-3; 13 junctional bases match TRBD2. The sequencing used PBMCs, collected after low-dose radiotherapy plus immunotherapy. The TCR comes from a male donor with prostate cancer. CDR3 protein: CSARGLAGLDTQYF. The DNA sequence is TGCAGTGCTAGGGGACTAGCGGGATTGGATACGCAGTATTTT.